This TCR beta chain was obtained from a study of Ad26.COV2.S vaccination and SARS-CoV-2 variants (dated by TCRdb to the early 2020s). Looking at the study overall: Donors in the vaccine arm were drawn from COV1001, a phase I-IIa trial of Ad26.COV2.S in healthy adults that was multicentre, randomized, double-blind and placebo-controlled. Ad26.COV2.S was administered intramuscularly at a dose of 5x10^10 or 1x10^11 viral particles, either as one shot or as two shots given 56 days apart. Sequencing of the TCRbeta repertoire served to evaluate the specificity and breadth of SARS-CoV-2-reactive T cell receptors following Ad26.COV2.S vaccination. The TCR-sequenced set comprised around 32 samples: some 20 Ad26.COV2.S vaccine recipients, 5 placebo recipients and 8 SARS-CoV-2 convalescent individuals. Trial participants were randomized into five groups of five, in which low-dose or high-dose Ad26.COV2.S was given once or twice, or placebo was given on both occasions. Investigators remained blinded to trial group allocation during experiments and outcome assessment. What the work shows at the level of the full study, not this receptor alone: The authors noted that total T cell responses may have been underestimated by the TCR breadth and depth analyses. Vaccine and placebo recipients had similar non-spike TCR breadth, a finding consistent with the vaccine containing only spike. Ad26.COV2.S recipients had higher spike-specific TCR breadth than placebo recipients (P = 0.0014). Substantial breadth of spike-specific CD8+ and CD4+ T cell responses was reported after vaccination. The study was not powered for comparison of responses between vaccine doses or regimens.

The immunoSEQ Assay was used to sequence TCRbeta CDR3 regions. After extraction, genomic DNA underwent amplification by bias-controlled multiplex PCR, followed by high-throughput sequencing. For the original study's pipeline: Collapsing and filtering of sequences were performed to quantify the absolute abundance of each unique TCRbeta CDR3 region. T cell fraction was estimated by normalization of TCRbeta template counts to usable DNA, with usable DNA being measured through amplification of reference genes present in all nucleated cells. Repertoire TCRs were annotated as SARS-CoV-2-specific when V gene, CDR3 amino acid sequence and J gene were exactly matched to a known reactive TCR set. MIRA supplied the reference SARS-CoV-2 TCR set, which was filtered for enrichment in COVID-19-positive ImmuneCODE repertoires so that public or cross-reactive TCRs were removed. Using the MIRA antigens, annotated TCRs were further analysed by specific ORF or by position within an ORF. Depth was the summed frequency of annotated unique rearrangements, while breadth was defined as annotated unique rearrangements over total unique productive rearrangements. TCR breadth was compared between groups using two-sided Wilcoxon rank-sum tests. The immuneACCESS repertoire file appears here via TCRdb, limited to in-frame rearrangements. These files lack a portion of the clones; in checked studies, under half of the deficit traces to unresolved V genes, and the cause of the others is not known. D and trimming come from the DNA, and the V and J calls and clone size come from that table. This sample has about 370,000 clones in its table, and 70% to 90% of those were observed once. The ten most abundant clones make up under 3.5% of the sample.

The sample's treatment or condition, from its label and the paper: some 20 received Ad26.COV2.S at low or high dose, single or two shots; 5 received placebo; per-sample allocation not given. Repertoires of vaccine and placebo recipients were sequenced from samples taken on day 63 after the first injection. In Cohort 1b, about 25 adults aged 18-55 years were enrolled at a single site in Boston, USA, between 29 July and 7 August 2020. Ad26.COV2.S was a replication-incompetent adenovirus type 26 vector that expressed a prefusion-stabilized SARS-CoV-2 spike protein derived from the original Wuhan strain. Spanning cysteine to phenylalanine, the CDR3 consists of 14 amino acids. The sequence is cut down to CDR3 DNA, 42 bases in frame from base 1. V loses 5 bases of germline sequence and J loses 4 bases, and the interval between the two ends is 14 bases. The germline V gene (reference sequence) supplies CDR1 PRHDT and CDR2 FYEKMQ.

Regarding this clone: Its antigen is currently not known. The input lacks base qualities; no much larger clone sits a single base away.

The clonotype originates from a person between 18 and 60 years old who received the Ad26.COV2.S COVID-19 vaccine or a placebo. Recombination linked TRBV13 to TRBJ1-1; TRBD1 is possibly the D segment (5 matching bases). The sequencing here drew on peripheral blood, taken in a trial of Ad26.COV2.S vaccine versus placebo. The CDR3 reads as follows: CASSLALGGTEAFF. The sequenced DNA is TGTGCCAGCAGCCTCGCTCTGGGGGGCACTGAAGCTTTCTTT.